This T cell receptor beta chain stems from a study of blood T cells in healthy people across ages. Study-wide findings and caveats: A roughly linear age-dependent decrease characterized TCR beta diversity per million T cells.

Through a sample-barcoded 5' primer and a J-beta primer mix, a second PCR was run for roughly 7 to 11 cycles. TCRdb redid the calling of the 5' RACE reads with MiXCR, one entry per CDR3 protein. The data show some 890,000 distinct CDR3 sequences, 25% to 30% seen once. The CDR3 covers 14 residues. The V and J ends lost 7 bases and 7 bases respectively, with 19 bases between them. Germline values: CDR1 MDHEN, CDR2 SYDVKM. The table lists this clonotype with a few counts. Antigen specificity is unknown. The sample was also reused in another study, on T cells of mothers and their children.

The source of this sequence is a woman aged 35 to 49 in good health. The chain is built from TRBV28 and TRBJ1-1; unclear D gene. The sequenced sample was blood. CDR3 coding DNA: TGTGCCAGCACTCCCCCTCCGGGATTCGGTGAAGCTTTCTTT. It yields the protein CASTPPPGFGEAFF.